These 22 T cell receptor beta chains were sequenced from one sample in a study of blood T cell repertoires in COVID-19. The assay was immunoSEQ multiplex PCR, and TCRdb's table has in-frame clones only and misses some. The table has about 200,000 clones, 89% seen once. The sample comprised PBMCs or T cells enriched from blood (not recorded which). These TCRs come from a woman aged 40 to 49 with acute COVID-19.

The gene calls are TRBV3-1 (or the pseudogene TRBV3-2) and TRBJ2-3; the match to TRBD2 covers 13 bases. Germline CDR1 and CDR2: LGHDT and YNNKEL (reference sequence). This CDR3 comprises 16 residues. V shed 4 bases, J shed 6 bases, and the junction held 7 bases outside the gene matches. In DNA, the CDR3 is TGTGCCAGCAGCCCTAGGACTAGCGGGAGAGACGATACGCAGTATTTT. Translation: CASSPRTSGRDDTQYF.

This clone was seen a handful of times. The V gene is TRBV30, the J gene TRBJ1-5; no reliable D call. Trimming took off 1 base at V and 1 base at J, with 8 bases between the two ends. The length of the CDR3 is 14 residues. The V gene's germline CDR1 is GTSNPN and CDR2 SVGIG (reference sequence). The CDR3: CAWSDSFSNQPQHF. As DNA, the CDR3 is TGTGCCTGGAGTGACAGCTTCAGCAATCAGCCCCAGCATTTT.

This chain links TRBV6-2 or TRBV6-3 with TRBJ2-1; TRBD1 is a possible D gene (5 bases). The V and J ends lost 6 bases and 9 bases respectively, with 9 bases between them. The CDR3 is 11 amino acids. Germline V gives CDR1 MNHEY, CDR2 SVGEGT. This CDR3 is CASSLGVEQFF. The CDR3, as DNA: TGTGCCAGCAGCTTAGGGGTTGAGCAGTTCTTC.

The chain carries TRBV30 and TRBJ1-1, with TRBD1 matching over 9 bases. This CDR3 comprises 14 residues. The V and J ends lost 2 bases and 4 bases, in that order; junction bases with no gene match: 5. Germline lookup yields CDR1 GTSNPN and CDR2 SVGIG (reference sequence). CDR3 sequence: CAWSTGGLGTEAFF. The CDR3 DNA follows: TGTGCCTGGAGTACAGGGGGCTTGGGCACTGAAGCTTTCTTT.

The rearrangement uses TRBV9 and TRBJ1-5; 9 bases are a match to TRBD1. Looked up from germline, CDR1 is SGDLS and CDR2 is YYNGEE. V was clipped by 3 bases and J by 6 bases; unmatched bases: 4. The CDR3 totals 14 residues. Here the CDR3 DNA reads TGTGCCAGCAGCGCCGGACAGGGGATTCAGCCCCAGCATTTT. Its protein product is CASSAGQGIQPQHF.

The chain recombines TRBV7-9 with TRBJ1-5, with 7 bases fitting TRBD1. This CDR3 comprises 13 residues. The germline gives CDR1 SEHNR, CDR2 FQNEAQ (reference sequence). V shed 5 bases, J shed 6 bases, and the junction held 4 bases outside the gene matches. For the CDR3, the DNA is TGTGCCAGCAGCCCTACAGGGGTTCAGCCCCAGCATTTT. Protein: CASSPTGVQPQHF. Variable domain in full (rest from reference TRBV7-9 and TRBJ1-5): DTGVSQNPRHKITKRGQNVTFRCDPISEHNRLYWYRQTLGQGPEFLTYFQNEAQLEKSRLLSDRFSAERPKGSFSTLEIQRTEQGDSAMYLCASSPTGVQPQHFGDGTRLSIL.

CDR3 region: CSVEDRLNEKLFF. CDR3 DNA sequence: TGCAGCGTTGAGGACAGGTTGAATGAAAAACTGTTTTTT. The chain recombines TRBV29-1 with TRBJ1-4, with TRBD1 matching 7 bases. There are 13 residues in the CDR3. CDR1 is SQVTM and CDR2 is ANQGSEA in the germline V gene. The trim removed 3 bases at V and 5 bases at J, leaving 3 bases unmatched.

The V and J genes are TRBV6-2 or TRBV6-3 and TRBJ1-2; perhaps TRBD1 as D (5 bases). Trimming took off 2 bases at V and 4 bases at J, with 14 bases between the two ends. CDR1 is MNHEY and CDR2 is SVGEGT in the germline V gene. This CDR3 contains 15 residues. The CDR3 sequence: CASSYPGKEGYGYTF. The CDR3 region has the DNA TGTGCCAGCAGTTACCCAGGGAAGGAAGGCTATGGCTACACCTTC.

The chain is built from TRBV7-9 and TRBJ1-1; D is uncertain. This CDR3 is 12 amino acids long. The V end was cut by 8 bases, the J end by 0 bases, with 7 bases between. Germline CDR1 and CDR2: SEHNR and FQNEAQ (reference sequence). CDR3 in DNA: TGTGCCAGCGGGCCTTTGAACACTGAAGCTTTCTTT. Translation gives CASGPLNTEAFF.

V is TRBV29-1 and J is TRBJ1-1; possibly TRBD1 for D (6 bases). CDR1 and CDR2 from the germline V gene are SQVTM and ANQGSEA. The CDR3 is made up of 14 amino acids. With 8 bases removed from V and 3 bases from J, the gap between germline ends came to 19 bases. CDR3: CSTTPGQRDTEAFF. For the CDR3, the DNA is TGCAGCACAACCCCAGGACAGAGAGACACTGAAGCTTTCTTT.

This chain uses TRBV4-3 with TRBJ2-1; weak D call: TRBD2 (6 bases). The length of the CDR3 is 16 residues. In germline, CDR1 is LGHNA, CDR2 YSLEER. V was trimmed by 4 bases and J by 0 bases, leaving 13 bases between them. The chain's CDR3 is CASSPGLHRSYNEQFF. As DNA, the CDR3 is TGCGCCAGCAGCCCGGGACTCCACCGCTCCTACAATGAGCAGTTCTTC.

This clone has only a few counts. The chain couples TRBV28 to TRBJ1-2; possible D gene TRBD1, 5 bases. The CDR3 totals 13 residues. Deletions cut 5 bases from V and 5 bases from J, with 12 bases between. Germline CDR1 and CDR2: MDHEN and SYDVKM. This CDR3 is CASSPRQIYGYTF. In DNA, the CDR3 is TGTGCCAGCAGTCCCCGACAGATATATGGCTACACCTTC.

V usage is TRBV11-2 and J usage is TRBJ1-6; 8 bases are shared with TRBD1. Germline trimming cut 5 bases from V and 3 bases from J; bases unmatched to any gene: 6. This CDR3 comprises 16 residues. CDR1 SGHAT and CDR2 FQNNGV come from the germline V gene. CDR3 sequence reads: CASSLSGGGYNSPLHF. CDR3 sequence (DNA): TGTGCCAGCAGCCTATCAGGGGGCGGCTATAATTCACCCCTCCACTTT.

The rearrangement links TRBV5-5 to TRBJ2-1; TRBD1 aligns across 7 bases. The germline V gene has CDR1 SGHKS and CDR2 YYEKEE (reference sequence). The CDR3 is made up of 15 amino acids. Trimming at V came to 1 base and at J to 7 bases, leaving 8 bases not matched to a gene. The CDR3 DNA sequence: TGTGCCAGCAGCTTGAATCAGGGGGATTGGAATGAGCAGTTCTTC. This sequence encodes CASSLNQGDWNEQFF.

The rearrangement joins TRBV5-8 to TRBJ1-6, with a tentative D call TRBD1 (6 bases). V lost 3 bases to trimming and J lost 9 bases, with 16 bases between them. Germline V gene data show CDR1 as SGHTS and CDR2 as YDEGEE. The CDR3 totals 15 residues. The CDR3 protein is CASSWVTVGGSPLHF. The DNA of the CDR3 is TGTGCCAGCAGCTGGGTCACAGTAGGGGGTTCACCCCTCCACTTT.

CDR3 residues: CASSQEGHLNTEAFF. The CDR3 DNA reads as TGTGCCAGCAGCCAAGAGGGGCACCTGAACACTGAAGCTTTCTTT. J is TRBJ1-1 and V is TRBV14; D may be TRBD1 (5 bases). Germline values: CDR1 SGHDN, CDR2 FVKESK. Trimming removed 0 bases at V and 0 bases at J, with 8 bases between. The CDR3 loop spans 15 amino acids.

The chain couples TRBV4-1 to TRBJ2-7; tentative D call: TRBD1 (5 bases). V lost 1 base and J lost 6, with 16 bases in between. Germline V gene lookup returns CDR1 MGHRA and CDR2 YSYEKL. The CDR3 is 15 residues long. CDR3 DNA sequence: TGCGCCAGCAGCCAAGTCGTAGGGGCCCCTGGCGAGCAGTACTTC. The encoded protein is CASSQVVGAPGEQYF.

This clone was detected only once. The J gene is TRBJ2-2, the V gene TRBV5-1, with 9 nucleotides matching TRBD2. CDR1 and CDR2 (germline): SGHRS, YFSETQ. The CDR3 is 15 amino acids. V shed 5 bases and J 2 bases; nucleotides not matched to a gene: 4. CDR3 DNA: TGCGCCAGCAGTGTGACTAGCGGAAACACCGGGGAGCTGTTTTTT. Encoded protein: CASSVTSGNTGELFF.

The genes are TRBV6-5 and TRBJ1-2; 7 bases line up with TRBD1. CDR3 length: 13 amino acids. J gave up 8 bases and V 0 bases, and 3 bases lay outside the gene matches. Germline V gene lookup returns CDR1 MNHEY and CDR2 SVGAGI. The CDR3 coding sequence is TGTGCCAGCAGTTACTCGGGACAGTACGGCTACACCTTC. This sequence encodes CASSYSGQYGYTF.

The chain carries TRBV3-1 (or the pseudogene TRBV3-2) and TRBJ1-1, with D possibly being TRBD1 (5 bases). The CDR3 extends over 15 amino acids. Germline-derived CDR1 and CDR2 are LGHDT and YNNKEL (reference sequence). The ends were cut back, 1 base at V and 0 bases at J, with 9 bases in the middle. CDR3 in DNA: TGTGCCAGCAGCCAAGGAGACAGCATGAACACTGAAGCTTTCTTT. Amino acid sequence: CASSQGDSMNTEAFF.

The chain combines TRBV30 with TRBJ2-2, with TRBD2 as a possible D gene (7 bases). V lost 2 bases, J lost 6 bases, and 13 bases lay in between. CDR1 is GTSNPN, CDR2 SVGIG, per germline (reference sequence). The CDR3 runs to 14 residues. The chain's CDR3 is CAWSTGSGAGELFF. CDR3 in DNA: TGTGCCTGGAGTACAGGGAGCGGGGCCGGGGAGCTGTTTTTT.

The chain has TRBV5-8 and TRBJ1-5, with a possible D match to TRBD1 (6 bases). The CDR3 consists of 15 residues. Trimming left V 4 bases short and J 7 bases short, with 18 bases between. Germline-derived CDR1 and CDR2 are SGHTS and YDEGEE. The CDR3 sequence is CASSPGPGDNQPQHF. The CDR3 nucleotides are TGTGCCAGCAGCCCTGGCCCAGGGGACAACCAGCCCCAGCATTTT.